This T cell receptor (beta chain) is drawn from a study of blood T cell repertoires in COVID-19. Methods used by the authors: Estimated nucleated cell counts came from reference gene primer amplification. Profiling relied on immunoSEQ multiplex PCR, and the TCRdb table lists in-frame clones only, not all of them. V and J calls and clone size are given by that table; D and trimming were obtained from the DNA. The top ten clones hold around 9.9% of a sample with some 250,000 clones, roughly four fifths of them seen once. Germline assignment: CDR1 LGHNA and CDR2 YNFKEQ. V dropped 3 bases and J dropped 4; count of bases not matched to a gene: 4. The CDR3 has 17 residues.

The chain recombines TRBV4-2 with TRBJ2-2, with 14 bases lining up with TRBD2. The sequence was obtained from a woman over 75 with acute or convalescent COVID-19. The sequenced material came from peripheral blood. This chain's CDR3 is CASSQKTSGGATGELFF. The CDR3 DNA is TGTGCCAGCAGCCAGAAGACTAGCGGGGGGGCCACCGGGGAGCTGTTTTTT.